A selection of T cell receptor beta chains follows, all from one sample in a study of blood T cell repertoires in COVID-19. Data came from immunoSEQ multiplex PCR; TCRdb stores just in-frame clones and leaves some out. The sample shows around 20,000 clones, about 92% of them seen only once. Input material: peripheral blood. These receptors were collected from a human donor in a cohort sampled during active COVID-19. CDR3s include the opening cysteine and the closing phenylalanine or tryptophan. The D gene is left open where the match is weak. Not all rows give a size; the values are once, few, many and, for expanded clones, a class.

clone_size	cdr3_length	v_call	j_call	d_call	cdr3_nt	cdr3_aa
-	14	TRBV24-1	TRBJ2-2	TRBD2	TGTGCCACCAGTGTTAGCGGGGGAACCGGGGAGCTGTTTTTT	CATSVSGGTGELFF
-	12	TRBV7-3	TRBJ2-1	TRBD1	TGTGCCAGCAGCCGACAGGGGGCTCGGCAGTTCTTC	CASSRQGARQFF
-	15	TRBV5-1	TRBJ2-1	-	TGCGCCAGCAGCTTGGAAGGGGTCCCCTACAATGAGCAGTTCTTC	CASSLEGVPYNEQFF
-	16	TRBV6-1	TRBJ1-1	-	TGTGCCAGCAGTGAAGCGGTCTTCAGGGGAGACACTGAAGCTTTCTTT	CASSEAVFRGDTEAFF
-	12	TRBV12-3/TRBV12-4	TRBJ2-7	-	TGTGCCAGCAGAATTAGCGACTACGAGCAGTACTTC	CASRISDYEQYF
-	15	TRBV10-2	TRBJ2-1	TRBD2	TGCGCCAGCACCCGGACTAGCGGGGCTATCAATGAGCAGTTCTTC	CASTRTSGAINEQFF
-	15	TRBV9	TRBJ1-2	-	TGTGCCAGCAGCGCAACGGTCGGACAGCTCTATGGCTACACCTTC	CASSATVGQLYGYTF
-	16	TRBV5-5	TRBJ2-2	TRBD2	TGTGCCAGCAGCCGAGCGGGAGGGCCCAACACCGGGGAGCTGTTTTTT	CASSRAGGPNTGELFF
-	13	TRBV11-2	TRBJ2-7	-	TGTGCCAGCAGCCACTGGACAGACTACGAGCAGTACTTC	CASSHWTDYEQYF
once	16	TRBV19	TRBJ2-6	-	TGTGCCAGTAGTATAGGAGTAAACTCTGGGGCCAACGTCCTGACTTTC	CASSIGVNSGANVLTF
-	12	TRBV12-3/TRBV12-4	TRBJ1-1	-	TGTGCCAGCAGTTTAAGGCGGGCTGAAGCTTTCTTT	CASSLRRAEAFF
-	14	TRBV28	TRBJ1-2	TRBD1	TGTGCCAGCCAAGGGGGACAGGGGGATCGTGGCTACACCTTC	CASQGGQGDRGYTF
-	13	TRBV7-9	TRBJ1-2	TRBD1	TGTGCCAGCAGCTCCCGACAGGGTATCGGCTACACCTTC	CASSSRQGIGYTF
-	12	TRBV28	TRBJ1-2	-	TGTGCCAGCAGTTTCAACAGCTATGGCTACACCTTC	CASSFNSYGYTF
-	15	TRBV30	TRBJ2-7	TRBD1	TGTGCCTGGAGTGTATTGGGACAGGCTACCTACGAGCAGTACTTC	CAWSVLGQATYEQYF
-	15	TRBV7-9	TRBJ1-4	TRBD1	TGTGCCATTCCGCGTGGTTGGACAGGGGATGAAAAACTGTTTTTT	CAIPRGWTGDEKLFF
-	15	TRBV18	TRBJ2-7	TRBD1	TGTGCCAGCTCTAGGGACAGAGAGAGCTCCTACGAGCAGTACTTC	CASSRDRESSYEQYF
-	12	TRBV28	TRBJ1-5	-	TGTGCCAGTAAGAGGGGCAATCAGCCCCAGCATTTT	CASKRGNQPQHF
-	15	TRBV11-2	TRBJ2-5	TRBD2	TGTGCCAGCAGCCTAGCTGGCGGGGGTCAAGAGACCCAGTACTTC	CASSLAGGGQETQYF
-	12	TRBV12-3/TRBV12-4	TRBJ1-1	-	TGTGCCAGCAGTTTCCCGGGAACTGAAGCTTTCTTT	CASSFPGTEAFF
once	15	TRBV10-3	TRBJ2-3	TRBD1	TGTGCCATCAGTGACTTGGGACAGGGTATTGGTACGCAGTATTTT	CAISDLGQGIGTQYF
-	15	TRBV28	TRBJ1-2	-	TGTGCCAGCAGTACCCCCGGGGGAGGGGACTTTGGCTACACCTTC	CASSTPGGGDFGYTF
-	16	TRBV28	TRBJ2-2	TRBD2	TGTGCCAGCAGTTTGGGAGCGGGAGGTCTCACCGGGGAGCTGTTTTTT	CASSLGAGGLTGELFF
-	16	TRBV24-1	TRBJ2-3	-	TGTGCCACCAGTGATGAGAACAGGGTCGGGACAGATACGCAGTATTTT	CATSDENRVGTDTQYF
-	14	TRBV5-5	TRBJ1-6	-	TGTGCCAGCAGCTTCGCCAGGGCTAATTCACCCCTCCACTTT	CASSFARANSPLHF
-	16	TRBV24-1	TRBJ2-5	-	TGTGCCACCAGTGAACCGTCGCCAGGGGACGGAGAGACCCAGTACTTC	CATSEPSPGDGETQYF
-	17	TRBV5-1	TRBJ2-1	TRBD2	TGCGCCAGCAGCTTGGGACCCAGCGGGGGGTTCCACAATGAGCAGTTCTTC	CASSLGPSGGFHNEQFF
-	14	TRBV29-1	TRBJ1-2	TRBD1	TGCAGCGCGGGGACAGCCCTCCCCTCTACTGGCTACACCTTC	CSAGTALPSTGYTF
once	14	TRBV15	TRBJ2-5	-	TGTGCCACCAGCAGAGAGGGGAGTGCAGGGACCCAGTACTTC	CATSREGSAGTQYF
-	15	TRBV9	TRBJ2-2	-	TGTGCCAGCAGCGTAGGTCAGGGGCCCACCGGGGAGCTGTTTTTT	CASSVGQGPTGELFF
-	18	TRBV19	TRBJ2-4	TRBD2	TGTGCCAGTAGTGCTCTAGCGGCCCCTTCACTAGCCAAAAACATTCAGTACTTC	CASSALAAPSLAKNIQYF
-	12	TRBV6-2/TRBV6-3	TRBJ1-2	-	TGTGCCAGCAGTTTCCGGAACTATGGCTACACCTTT	CASSFRNYGYTF
-	15	TRBV6-5	TRBJ1-2	-	TGTGCCAGCACCTCGGGGTCCCTTCGGGACTATGGCTACACCTTC	CASTSGSLRDYGYTF
-	15	TRBV11-2	TRBJ2-7	TRBD2	TGTGCCAGCAGCTTACAAGATGGGGGGGCCTACGAGCAGTACTTC	CASSLQDGGAYEQYF
-	14	TRBV11-3	TRBJ2-7	TRBD1	TGTGCCAGCAGCTCCGACAGGGGGCTACGGGAGCAGTACTTC	CASSSDRGLREQYF
-	15	TRBV18	TRBJ1-2	-	TGTGCCAGCTCACCCAGGGATAGTGGTAACTATGGCTACACCTTC	CASSPRDSGNYGYTF
-	14	TRBV7-2	TRBJ2-7	-	TGTGCCAGCAGCTTAGGATTGGGAGGCTACGAGCAGTACTTC	CASSLGLGGYEQYF
-	14	TRBV28	TRBJ2-7	TRBD2	TGTGCCAGCTTCTCTAGCGGGGGCTCCTACGAGCAGTACTTC	CASFSSGGSYEQYF
once	16	TRBV11-1	TRBJ1-6	TRBD1	TGTGCCAGCCATCCTTCAGGGGGATCCTATAATTCACCCCTCCACTTT	CASHPSGGSYNSPLHF
-	16	TRBV4-3	TRBJ1-4	-	TGCGCCAGCAGCCAAGATGGAGACCTCCGGCTGGAAAAACTGTTTTTT	CASSQDGDLRLEKLFF
-	15	TRBV7-8	TRBJ2-1	-	TGTGCCAGCAGCACTGAGGGAACCGGGTACAATGAGCAGTTCTTC	CASSTEGTGYNEQFF
-	16	TRBV11-1	TRBJ2-7	-	TGTGCCAGCAGCTTGTTCGTTACGGCACCAGGGGCCGAGCAGTACTTC	CASSLFVTAPGAEQYF
-	17	TRBV15	TRBJ2-1	TRBD2	TGTGCCACCAGCAGAGGAACTAGCGGGAGTACCTACAATGAGCAGTTCTTC	CATSRGTSGSTYNEQFF
-	15	TRBV18	TRBJ2-3	TRBD1	TGTGCCAGCTCACCAAGACAGGGGAAAGCAGATACGCAGTATTTT	CASSPRQGKADTQYF
-	17	TRBV15	TRBJ2-1	TRBD2	TGTGCCACCAGCCCTAGCGGGAGCTTCCGCTCCTACAATGAGCAGTTCTTC	CATSPSGSFRSYNEQFF
-	15	TRBV28	TRBJ2-1	TRBD2	TGTGCCAGCAGTAGGAATAGCGGGACCCTCGATGAGCAGTTCTTC	CASSRNSGTLDEQFF
-	17	TRBV28	TRBJ1-2	-	TGTGCCAGCAGTTCCGCCCAGGGGTTCCCTTTTAACTATGGCTACACCTTC	CASSSAQGFPFNYGYTF
-	14	TRBV27	TRBJ1-5	TRBD1	TGTGCCAGCAGTTTACAGGGGGAGAATCAGCCCCAGCATTTT	CASSLQGENQPQHF
-	13	TRBV2	TRBJ1-1	-	TGTGCCAGCAGTTTACAGCTGAACACTGAAGCTTTCTTT	CASSLQLNTEAFF
-	16	TRBV5-5	TRBJ2-3	TRBD1	TGTGCCAGCGTAGGGACAGGCAAGGGCTCACAAGATACGCAGTATTTT	CASVGTGKGSQDTQYF
-	14	TRBV14	TRBJ2-3	TRBD2	TGTGCCAGCAGCCAAGAACTAGCGGGAGATACGCAGTATTTT	CASSQELAGDTQYF
-	15	TRBV2	TRBJ2-3	TRBD2	TGTGCCAGCAGAAGACTAGCGGGGGGGCGGAATACGCAGTATTTT	CASRRLAGGRNTQYF
-	13	TRBV29-1	TRBJ2-7	-	TGCAGCGTTGGGGCCGAGGGTGGCTACGAGCAGTACTTC	CSVGAEGGYEQYF
-	15	TRBV4-3	TRBJ2-7	-	TGCGCCAGCAGCCCCCAAGGGCAGGCCGGGGGCGAGCAGTACTTC	CASSPQGQAGGEQYF
-	13	TRBV12-3/TRBV12-4	TRBJ1-6	-	TGTGCCAGCATCGAGGCAGTTGATTCACCCCTCCACTTT	CASIEAVDSPLHF
-	14	TRBV24-1	TRBJ2-1	-	TGTGCCACCAGTGATCCATCGGTTGTGCATGAGCAGTTCTTC	CATSDPSVVHEQFF
-	18	TRBV7-9	TRBJ1-1	TRBD1	TGTGCCAGCAGCGTCCGTGGAGACAGGGGGCCTAAGAACACTGAAGCTTTCTTT	CASSVRGDRGPKNTEAFF
-	15	TRBV11-2	TRBJ2-5	-	TGTGCCAGCAGCCTTTTGCCCCAGCGTAGAGAGACCCAGTACTTC	CASSLLPQRRETQYF